These 27 T cell receptor beta chains were all obtained from the same sample, sequenced in a study of blood T cell repertoires in COVID-19. This table comes from immunoSEQ multiplex PCR, and its TCRdb copy is limited to in-frame clones, with some not included. The sample shows more than 100,000 clones, roughly 90% of them seen only once. The sequencing input was peripheral blood. These receptors were collected from a man aged 70-80 years with active COVID-19.

This chain joins TRBV10-3 and TRBJ2-1; D is perhaps TRBD2 (6 bases). The CDR3 sequence is 13 residues long. Deletions cut 4 bases from V and 5 bases from J, with 9 bases between. Germline V gene sequence: CDR1 ENHRY, CDR2 SYGVKD. CDR3 loop: CAISGGLDNEQFF. The CDR3 DNA reads TGTGCCATCAGTGGGGGACTCGACAATGAGCAGTTCTTC.

V and J are TRBV7-9 and TRBJ2-3, with D possibly matching TRBD2 (6 bases). Germline values: CDR1 SEHNR, CDR2 FQNEAQ (reference sequence). V lost 2 bases to trimming and J lost 4 bases, with 10 bases between them. The CDR3 covers 14 residues. The chain's CDR3 is CASSLTGGADTQYF. The CDR3 DNA is TGTGCCAGCAGCTTAACAGGAGGGGCAGATACGCAGTATTTT. Full variable domain (missing parts from reference TRBV7-9 and TRBJ2-3): DTGVSQNPRHKITKRGQNVTFRCDPISEHNRLYWYRQTLGQGPEFLTYFQNEAQLEKSRLLSDRFSAERPKGSFSTLEIQRTEQGDSAMYLCASSLTGGADTQYFGPGTRLTVL.

J is TRBJ1-6 and V is TRBV18; D is unresolved. The V gene lost 2 bases and the J gene lost 11 bases, with 16 bases spanning the gap. From germline, CDR1 is KGHSH and CDR2 LQKENI. CDR3 length: 15 residues. This CDR3 is CASSPGGGLVTPLHF. CDR3 DNA: TGTGCCAGCTCACCAGGCGGCGGCCTAGTGACACCCCTCCACTTT. The whole variable domain, remainder taken from reference TRBV18 and TRBJ1-6, is NAGVMQNPRHLVRRRGQEARLRCSPMKGHSHVYWYRQLPEEGLKFMVYLQKENIIDESGMPKERFSAEFPKEGPSILRIQQVVRGDSAAYFCASSPGGGLVTPLHFGNGTRLTVT.

The chain combines TRBV10-3 with TRBJ1-2; perhaps TRBD1 as D (6 bases). There are 13 residues in the CDR3. Deletions cut 10 bases from V and 4 bases from J, with 16 bases between. Germline V gene sequence: CDR1 ENHRY, CDR2 SYGVKD. The chain's CDR3 is CATVQGRGYGYTF. The DNA of the CDR3 is TGTGCCACCGTACAGGGTAGAGGCTATGGCTACACCTTC.

This chain links TRBV2 with TRBJ1-1; D not certain. V lost 10 bases and J lost 0, with 15 bases in between. The CDR3 is 14 amino acids. From germline, CDR1 is SNHLY and CDR2 FYNNEI. CDR3 region: CAIPTGVLNTEAFF. CDR3 coding DNA: TGTGCCATCCCTACCGGAGTTCTGAACACTGAAGCTTTCTTT.

The chain joins TRBV27 to TRBJ1-2; TRBD1 aligns across 10 bases. The CDR3 totals 15 residues. Germline V gene sequence: CDR1 MNHEY, CDR2 SMNVEV (reference sequence). Trimming cost V 3 bases and J 2 bases; bases outside gene matches: 3. CDR3 bases: TGTGCCAGCAGTTTGGGGACAGGGGTAAACTATGGCTACACCTTC. Translation gives CASSLGTGVNYGYTF.

The chain has TRBV9 and TRBJ2-1; tentative D call: TRBD2 (5 bases). V was cut by 3 bases and J by 0 bases, with 10 bases left in between. Germline-derived CDR1 and CDR2 are SGDLS and YYNGEE. The CDR3 is made up of 15 amino acids. CDR3 in DNA: TGTGCCAGCAGCGCCGCGGGCAGCTCCTACAATGAGCAGTTCTTC. Translating gives CASSAAGSSYNEQFF.

This clone was counted once. This rearrangement joins TRBV24-1 to TRBJ2-7; TRBD2 matches at 8 bases. The CDR3 consists of 17 residues. Germline assignment: CDR1 KGHDR and CDR2 SFDVKD. V shed 8 bases and J 2 bases; nucleotides not matched to a gene: 16. The DNA of the CDR3 is TGTGCCACCACCTTAGCGGGATTGTTTAGAGGAACCTACGAGCAGTACTTC. Its translation: CATTLAGLFRGTYEQYF.

The chain combines TRBV18 with TRBJ1-4, with D perhaps TRBD1 (5 bases). Germline V lookup: CDR1 KGHSH, CDR2 LQKENI. This CDR3 comprises 13 residues. V shed 5 bases and J shed 7 bases, with 11 bases lying between them. CDR3 protein: CASSEQGGEKLFF. CDR3 DNA sequence: TGTGCCAGCTCAGAGCAGGGAGGTGAAAAACTGTTTTTT. The full variable domain, with the rest looked up from reference TRBV18 and TRBJ1-4, is NAGVMQNPRHLVRRRGQEARLRCSPMKGHSHVYWYRQLPEEGLKFMVYLQKENIIDESGMPKERFSAEFPKEGPSILRIQQVVRGDSAAYFCASSEQGGEKLFFGSGTQLSVL.

The J gene is TRBJ1-1, the V gene TRBV13; TRBD1 aligns across 7 bases. Germline CDR1 PRHDT, CDR2 FYEKMQ (reference sequence). This CDR3 has 15 residues. V lost 5 bases to trimming and J lost 0 bases; unmatched junction nucleotides: 6. The CDR3 here is CASSTGQVLNTEAFF. The CDR3, as DNA: TGTGCCAGCAGCACCGGACAGGTTTTGAACACTGAAGCTTTCTTT.

There are a few counts of this clone. The V gene is TRBV7-9, the J gene TRBJ1-5; no clear D gene. The CDR3 extends over 11 amino acids. Trimming pared 10 bases from V and 5 bases from J, leaving 9 bases between. Germline lookup yields CDR1 SEHNR and CDR2 FQNEAQ (reference sequence). DNA for the CDR3: TGTGCCACTGGGCTTGATCAGCCCCAGCATTTT. Translation: CATGLDQPQHF.

This clone was seen more than once but under ten times. The chain carries TRBV3-1 (or the pseudogene TRBV3-2) and TRBJ2-7; 11 nucleotides match TRBD2. Germline CDR1 LGHDT, CDR2 YNNKEL (reference sequence). This CDR3 is built from 18 residues. V gave up 1 base and J gave up 3 bases; unmatched junction bases: 11. The CDR3 is CASSQAPLLTSGSYEQYF. The CDR3 coding sequence is TGTGCCAGCAGCCAAGCCCCCCTCCTTACTAGCGGGAGCTACGAGCAGTACTTC.

The V call is TRBV9, the J call TRBJ2-2; the match to TRBD1 covers 7 bases. Losses at the gene ends were 4 bases for V and 2 bases for J; bases not matched to a gene: 11. The germline gives CDR1 SGDLS, CDR2 YYNGEE. CDR3 length equals 17 residues. The CDR3 nucleotides are TGTGCCAGCAGCCCCCCCGGAACAGGGGTCAACACCGGGGAGCTGTTTTTT. As protein: CASSPPGTGVNTGELFF. The full variable domain, completed using reference TRBV9 and TRBJ2-2, is DSGVTQTPKHLITATGQRVTLRCSPRSGDLSVYWYQQSLDQGLQFLIQYYNGEERAKGNILERFSAQQFPDLHSELNLSSLELGDSALYFCASSPPGTGVNTGELFFGEGSRLTVL.

Only one count was recorded for this clone. This chain uses TRBV4-1 with TRBJ2-7; D unclear. The V end was cut by 4 bases, the J end by 0 bases, with 7 bases between. The CDR3 has 13 residues. CDR1 and CDR2 from the germline V gene are MGHRA and YSYEKL. The CDR3 DNA is TGCGCCAGCAGCCCCGCGAACTCCTACGAGCAGTACTTC. Translation: CASSPANSYEQYF.

Only one count was recorded for this clone. The chain joins TRBV20-1 to TRBJ2-3; 7 bases align to TRBD1. V lost 3 bases and J lost 2; bases outside the gene matches: 5. The CDR3 is made up of 14 amino acids. The germline CDR1 and CDR2 sequences are DFQATT and SNEGSKA (reference sequence). The CDR3 DNA reads as TGCAGTGCTAGTTTGGGGACAGACACAGATACGCAGTATTTT. Encoded protein: CSASLGTDTDTQYF.

This clone was found a few times. The chain recombines TRBV14 with TRBJ2-3, with TRBD2 matching 11 bases. CDR1 and CDR2 from the germline V gene are SGHDN and FVKESK. Trimming removed 4 bases from V and 8 bases from J; junction bases left unmatched: 8. This CDR3 is built from 15 residues. The CDR3: CASSRLTSGIGTQYF. DNA of the CDR3: TGTGCCAGCAGCCGCCTGACTAGCGGGATAGGTACGCAGTATTTT. Variable domain in full (rest from reference TRBV14 and TRBJ2-3): EAGVTQFPSHSVIEKGQTVTLRCDPISGHDNLYWYRRVMGKEIKFLLHFVKESKQDESGMPNNRFLAERTGGTYSTLKVQPAELEDSGVYFCASSRLTSGIGTQYFGPGTRLTVL.

The gene calls are TRBV5-6 and TRBJ2-3, with a tentative D call TRBD2 (6 bases). V lost 4 bases and J lost 0, with 18 bases in between. The CDR3 has 17 residues. Per germline, CDR1 SGHDT and CDR2 YYEEEE. The CDR3 is CASSLLGAGSSTDTQYF. In nucleotides, the CDR3 is TGTGCCAGCAGCCTTTTAGGTGCCGGGAGTAGCACAGATACGCAGTATTTT. The complete variable domain, with remaining parts taken from reference TRBV5-6 and TRBJ2-3, reads DAGVTQSPTHLIKTRGQQVTLRCSPKSGHDTVSWYQQALGQGPQFIFQYYEEEERQRGNFPDRFSGHQFPNYSSELNVNALLLGDSALYLCASSLLGAGSSTDTQYFGPGTRLTVL.

The chain is built from TRBV28 and TRBJ1-3; TRBD1 aligns across 7 bases. Per germline, CDR1 MDHEN and CDR2 SYDVKM. The trim removed 6 bases at V and 2 bases at J, leaving 7 bases unmatched. This CDR3 region has 15 residues. The CDR3 sequence: CASSLTGEPGNTIYF. The DNA for the CDR3 is TGTGCCAGCAGCCTCACAGGGGAACCTGGAAACACCATATATTTT.

The V gene is TRBV29-1, the J gene TRBJ2-3; D call uncertain. This CDR3 comprises 13 residues. Trimming cost V 8 bases and J 2 bases, with 14 bases left between them. Germline CDR1 is SQVTM and CDR2 is ANQGSEA. CDR3 bases: TGCAGCCCATGGGCCCAAACCACAGATACGCAGTATTTT. Protein: CSPWAQTTDTQYF.

The J gene is TRBJ2-3, the V gene TRBV3-1 (or the pseudogene TRBV3-2); unclear D gene. CDR3 length: 16 residues. Germline CDR1 is LGHDT and CDR2 is YNNKEL (reference sequence). Trimming took off 0 bases at V and 3 bases at J, with 13 bases between the two ends. In DNA form, the CDR3 reads TGTGCCAGCAGCCAAGATCAAGGCGGTCTTACAGATACGCAGTATTTT. This encodes CASSQDQGGLTDTQYF.

The chain has TRBV9 and TRBJ1-2, with TRBD1 identical over 8 bases. CDR1 and CDR2 from the germline V gene are SGDLS and YYNGEE. The CDR3 sequence is 15 residues long. Trimming removed 3 bases from V and 8 bases from J; junction bases left unmatched: 12. CDR3 region: CASSADPTGAGGYTF. The DNA of the CDR3 is TGTGCCAGCAGCGCAGACCCGACAGGGGCCGGAGGCTACACCTTC. Looking up the rest from reference TRBV9 and TRBJ1-2 gives the full variable domain: DSGVTQTPKHLITATGQRVTLRCSPRSGDLSVYWYQQSLDQGLQFLIQYYNGEERAKGNILERFSAQQFPDLHSELNLSSLELGDSALYFCASSADPTGAGGYTFGSGTRLTVV.

The V call is TRBV5-1, the J call TRBJ2-6; D unresolved. Germline V gene sequence: CDR1 SGHRS, CDR2 YFSETQ. The CDR3 spans 15 residues. V was trimmed by 1 base and J by 2 bases, leaving 7 bases between them. DNA of the CDR3: TGCGCCAGCAGCTTGCCCGGAGCTGGGGCCAACGTCCTGACTTTC. Its protein product is CASSLPGAGANVLTF.

This chain uses TRBV14 with TRBJ1-6; D is undetermined. With 1 base removed from V and 11 bases from J, the gap between germline ends came to 6 bases. The CDR3 consists of 12 residues. Germline values: CDR1 SGHDN, CDR2 FVKESK. CDR3 DNA: TGTGCCAGCAGCCAAGCAGTGCCACCCCTCCACTTT. Translated: CASSQAVPPLHF.

The chain links TRBV19 to TRBJ1-3; D is unclear. There are 13 residues in the CDR3. Looked up from germline, CDR1 is LNHDA and CDR2 is SQIVND (reference sequence). Trimming took 8 bases from V and 3 from J, leaving 11 bases between them. As DNA, the CDR3 is TGTGCCAGTGCTGACGGAGGTGGAAACACCATATATTTT. Its translation: CASADGGGNTIYF.

V gene TRBV7-2 combines with J gene TRBJ2-7, with D possibly being TRBD2 (5 bases). Trimming shortened V by 1 base and J by 5 bases, and 12 bases separated the two germline ends. The V gene's germline CDR1 is SGHTA and CDR2 FQGNSA. This CDR3 comprises 14 residues. CDR3 sequence: CASSLVSGIDEQYF. As DNA, the CDR3 is TGTGCCAGCAGCTTAGTTTCCGGGATCGACGAGCAGTACTTC.

This clone occurred a few times. The V and J genes are TRBV12-3 or TRBV12-4 and TRBJ2-4; D might be TRBD2 (6 bases). The germline V and J ends were trimmed by 7 bases and 8 bases, with 12 bases remaining between them. This CDR3 spans 12 amino acids. CDR3 amino acids: CASTGERDIQYF. Written as DNA, the CDR3 is TGTGCCAGCACTGGGGAGCGGGACATTCAGTACTTC.

This clone occurred once. CDR3 DNA: TGTGCCAGCAGCTTACCCTACGGGACAGGGGCGGGAGAGCAGTACTTC. Translation gives CASSLPYGTGAGEQYF. The chain uses TRBV7-2 and TRBJ2-7; 10 bases align to TRBD1. V lost 2 bases to trimming and J lost 7 bases; unmatched junction nucleotides: 11. Germline V CDR1 and CDR2: SGHTA, FQGNSA. The CDR3 has 16 residues.